Listed below are T cell receptor beta chains from one sample, sequenced in a study of T cell repertoires in cytomegalovirus infection. TCRdb itself ran the reads through MiXCR, one entry per CDR3 protein. The table has approximately 250,000 distinct CDR3 sequences, less than 9.5% seen once; the top ten hold about 15%. What was sequenced was PBMCs. The receptors shown here come from a human donor in good health (CMV status not recorded). Some clones in this sample may be carry-over from other donors' samples. CDR3s include the opening cysteine and the closing phenylalanine or tryptophan. A D gene is named only where the DNA matches it firmly. For some rows the clone size is stated as once, few or many, or as a class when expanded; others skip it.

size	D	V	J	CDR3	DNA
many	TRBD1	TRBV7-2	TRBJ2-6	CASSNRGPGANVLTF	TGTGCCAGCAGCAACAGGGGGCCTGGGGCCAACGTCCTGACTTTC
many	-	TRBV7-2	TRBJ2-7	CASSLESGSTYEQYF	TGTGCCAGCAGCTTAGAGAGCGGATCCACCTACGAGCAGTACTTC
-	-	TRBV7-9	TRBJ2-1	CASSLPWGRFNEQFF	TGTGCCAGCAGCTTACCCTGGGGCAGATTCAATGAGCAGTTCTTC
many	-	TRBV19	TRBJ1-6	CASSINTHNSPLHF	TGTGCCAGTAGTATCAACACCCATAATTCACCCCTCCACTTT
many	TRBD2	TRBV7-2	TRBJ2-7	CASSSSGGAYEQYF	TGTGCCAGCAGCTCGAGCGGGGGGGCCTACGAGCAGTACTTC
few	-	TRBV29-1	TRBJ2-1	CSTTTNEQFF	TGCAGCACCACGACGAATGAGCAGTTCTTC
many	-	TRBV28	TRBJ1-1	CASSPNLGSTEAFF	TGTGCCAGCAGTCCCAACCTTGGGAGCACTGAAGCTTTCTTT
many	-	TRBV7-2	TRBJ2-4	CASSHRVVAKNIQYF	TGTGCCAGCAGCCACAGGGTGGTGGCCAAAAACATTCAGTACTTC
many	-	TRBV5-1	TRBJ1-5	CASSRATGQPQHF	TGCGCCAGCTCCAGGGCCACGGGTCAGCCCCAGCATTTT
few	-	TRBV2	TRBJ2-5	CASNPAGEETQYF	TGTGCCAGCAACCCTGCAGGGGAAGAGACCCAGTACTTC
many	-	TRBV24-1	TRBJ2-4	CATSTHDRNIQYF	TGTGCCACCAGTACTCATGACAGAAACATTCAGTACTTC
many	-	TRBV5-5	TRBJ1-1	CASSLRKNTEAFF	TGTGCCAGCAGCTTGAGGAAGAACACTGAAGCTTTCTTT
many	-	TRBV7-2	TRBJ2-7	CASSSRQSTYEQYF	TGTGCCAGCAGCTCAAGGCAGTCCACCTACGAGCAGTACTTC
many	-	TRBV5-4	TRBJ2-2	CASSFTSGSLNTGELFF	TGTGCCAGCAGCTTCACTTCCGGGTCCCTGAACACCGGGGAGCTGTTTTTT
many	-	TRBV7-2	TRBJ2-4	CASARKNIQYF	TGTGCCAGCGCCCGGAAAAACATTCAGTACTTC
many	TRBD1	TRBV7-2	TRBJ1-5	CASSFGTANNQPQHF	TGTGCCAGCAGCTTTGGGACAGCCAATAATCAGCCCCAGCATTTT
many	TRBD2	TRBV7-2	TRBJ2-2	CASSLGLAGATGELFF	TGTGCCAGCAGCTTGGGACTAGCGGGGGCCACCGGGGAGCTGTTTTTT
many	TRBD2	TRBV5-8	TRBJ2-3	CASSSGTSGESTDTQYF	TGTGCCAGCAGTTCCGGGACTAGCGGCGAAAGCACAGATACGCAGTATTTT
many	-	TRBV28	TRBJ1-1	CASRSATEAFF	TGTGCCAGCAGGAGCGCCACTGAAGCTTTCTTT
many	-	TRBV7-2	TRBJ1-1	CASGHRDIVNTEAFF	TGTGCCAGCGGCCACCGGGACATTGTCAACACTGAAGCTTTCTTT
many	TRBD1	TRBV28	TRBJ2-5	CASSPLDRAKTQYF	TGTGCCAGCAGTCCGCTGGACAGGGCCAAGACCCAGTACTTC
many	-	TRBV4-3	TRBJ1-6	CASSQESVSGSPLHF	TGCGCCAGCAGCCAAGAGTCCGTCAGCGGTTCACCCCTCCACTTT
many	-	TRBV10-1	TRBJ2-4	CASSEYGGPAAKNIQYF	TGCGCCAGCAGTGAGTACGGGGGACCAGCAGCCAAAAACATTCAGTACTTC
many	TRBD2	TRBV7-2	TRBJ2-5	CASSTSLGGGQETQYF	TGTGCCAGCAGCACGTCCCTAGGCGGGGGGCAAGAGACCCAGTACTTC
few	-	TRBV20-1	TRBJ1-5	CSATGGVYLNQPQHF	TGCAGTGCGACTGGGGGAGTTTATCTCAATCAGCCCCAGCATTTT
-	-	TRBV7-4	TRBJ1-4	CASSPPGTVHEKLFF	TGTGCCAGCAGCCCCCCCGGGACTGTTCATGAAAAACTGTTTTTT
many	-	TRBV4-1	TRBJ2-3	CASSQEGQLKTTDTQYF	TGCGCCAGCAGCCAAGAAGGACAGCTAAAAACCACAGATACGCAGTATTTT
many	TRBD2	TRBV7-2	TRBJ2-5	CASSGGLAGGLTRTQYF	TGTGCCAGCAGCGGCGGACTAGCGGGGGGCCTCACCAGGACCCAGTACTTC
many	-	TRBV7-4	TRBJ1-2	CASNSGSNYGYTF	TGTGCCAGCAACTCAGGGTCCAACTATGGCTACACCTTC
-	TRBD2	TRBV7-2	TRBJ2-7	CTSSPGGLAASYEQYF	TGTACCAGCAGCCCGGGGGGGCTAGCCGCCTCCTACGAGCAGTACTTC
many	TRBD1	TRBV6-2/TRBV6-3	TRBJ2-7	CASSRTGNYEQYF	TGTGCCAGCAGTCGGACAGGCAACTACGAGCAGTACTTC
-	TRBD1	TRBV19	TRBJ1-1	CASSPLTGGNPEAFF	TGTGCCAGTAGCCCCTTGACAGGGGGCAACCCTGAAGCTTTCTTT
many	-	TRBV7-6	TRBJ1-5	CASSPIGTQQPQHF	TGTGCCAGCAGCCCTATAGGTACTCAACAGCCCCAGCATTTT
-	-	TRBV5-4	TRBJ2-7	CASSPSGNFDEQYF	TGTGCCAGCAGCCCCTCAGGGAACTTTGACGAGCAGTACTTC
many	TRBD1	TRBV7-2	TRBJ2-5	CASRATGTETQYF	TGTGCCAGCAGGGCGACAGGGACAGAGACCCAGTACTTC
many	TRBD2	TRBV20-1	TRBJ2-1	CSAPTSGTSGSISDNEQFF	TGCAGTGCTCCCACCTCGGGGACTAGCGGGAGTATTTCGGACAATGAGCAGTTCTTC
many	-	TRBV2	TRBJ1-1	CASKRGTTTEAFF	TGTGCCAGCAAACGGGGAACGACGACTGAAGCTTTCTTT
many	TRBD2	TRBV9	TRBJ2-5	CASSVTGSGGWETQYF	TGTGCCAGCAGCGTAACGGGTAGCGGGGGGTGGGAGACCCAGTACTTC
-	TRBD2	TRBV14	TRBJ2-1	CASSPLSGRRYEQFF	TGTGCCAGCAGCCCTTTAAGCGGGAGACGGTATGAGCAGTTCTTC